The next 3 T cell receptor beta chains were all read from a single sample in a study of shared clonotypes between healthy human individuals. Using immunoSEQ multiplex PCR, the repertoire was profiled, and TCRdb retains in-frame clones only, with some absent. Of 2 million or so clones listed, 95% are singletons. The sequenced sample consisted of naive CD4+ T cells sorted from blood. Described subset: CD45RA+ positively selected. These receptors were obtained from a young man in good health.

In DNA, the CDR3 is TGTGCCAGCAGCTTTACAGGGGGCTTCTCCTATAATTCACCCCTCCACTTT. It specifies CASSFTGGFSYNSPLHF. This sequence joins TRBV5-6 and TRBJ1-6; 9 bases fit TRBD1. Germline V lookup: CDR1 SGHDT, CDR2 YYEEEE. V shed 2 bases and J 0 bases; nucleotides not matched to a gene: 3. The CDR3 is 17 amino acids.

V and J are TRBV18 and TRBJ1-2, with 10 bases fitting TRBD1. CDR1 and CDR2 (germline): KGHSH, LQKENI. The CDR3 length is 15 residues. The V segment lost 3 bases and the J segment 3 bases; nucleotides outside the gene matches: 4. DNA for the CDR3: TGTGCCAGCTCACCGAACGGACAGGGGGACTATGGCTACACCTTC. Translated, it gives CASSPNGQGDYGYTF.

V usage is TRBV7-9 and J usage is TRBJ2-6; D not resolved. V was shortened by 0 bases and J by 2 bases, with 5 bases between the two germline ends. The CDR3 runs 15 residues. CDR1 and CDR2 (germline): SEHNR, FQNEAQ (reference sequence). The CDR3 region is CASSLAQPGANVLTF. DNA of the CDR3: TGTGCCAGCAGCTTAGCACAGCCTGGGGCCAACGTCCTGACTTTC.